The 32 T cell receptor beta chains given below trace back to one sample, sequenced in a study of T cells in Graves' hyperthyroidism and ophthalmopathy. It was RNA transcripts that yielded the amplified TCR beta CDR3 regions. Carried out on the TCR CDR3, a first-round RT-PCR used the HTBI primer set. TCRdb called the multiplex PCR reads again in MiXCR, with one record for every CDR3 protein. The sample carries about 590,000 distinct CDR3 sequences, more than 15% recorded once. The sequenced sample consisted of blood. The origin of the receptors is a woman in her twenties or thirties with Graves' hyperthyroidism.

This clonotype appeared a few times. The chain links TRBV11-2 to TRBJ2-7, with 9 bases aligning to TRBD1. V lost 8 bases to trimming and J lost 3 bases; unmatched junction nucleotides: 23. The CDR3 covers 19 residues. Looked up from germline, CDR1 is SGHAT and CDR2 is FQNNGV. For the CDR3, the DNA is TGTGCCAGCTCACCACCGGGGGACAGGGCCTCCCCCGGTTTCTACGAGCAGTACTTC. This translates into CASSPPGDRASPGFYEQYF.

The chain combines TRBV6-2 or TRBV6-3 with TRBJ2-1, with 7 bases aligning to TRBD2. Germline values: CDR1 MNHEY, CDR2 SVGEGT. The CDR3 contains 14 residues. V dropped 2 bases and J dropped 9; count of bases not matched to a gene: 7. CDR3 sequence (DNA): TGTGCCAGCAGTTACGGAGGACCGGGGGGTGAGCAGTTCTTC. Its translation: CASSYGGPGGEQFF.

A remark on this clonotype: The junction departs from the called germline gene at one end, perhaps through a read error. The chain joins TRBV4-3 to TRBJ1-1; 8 positions agree with TRBD1. The CDR3 has 17 amino acids. The germline CDR1 and CDR2 sequences are LGHNA and YSLEER. CDR3 sequence (DNA): TGCGCCAGCAGCCAAGTCTGGCAGGGGGCGAGGAGAACTGAAGCTTTCTTC. It is translated as CASSQVWQGARRTEAFF.

There are many counts of this clonotype. The chain is built from TRBV6-1 and TRBJ2-7, with 8 bases fitting TRBD2. This CDR3 comprises 14 residues. Germline CDR1 is MNHNS and CDR2 is SASEGT. The V and J ends lost 7 bases and 3 bases, in that order; junction bases with no gene match: 8. The CDR3 sequence: CASTWSGRDYEQYF. DNA of the CDR3: TGTGCCAGCACTTGGAGCGGGAGAGACTACGAGCAGTACTTC.

This clonotype was picked up many times. This rearrangement joins TRBV20-1 to TRBJ2-7; TRBD2 matches 10 bases. Germline-derived CDR1 and CDR2 are DFQATT and SNEGSKA (reference sequence). V lost 2 bases and J lost 5; bases outside the gene matches: 15. This CDR3 spans 17 amino acids. The CDR3 region has the DNA TGCAGTGCTAGAAGAGTGGCTAGCGGGAGAGGGTCCCACGAGCAGTACTTC. It yields the protein CSARRVASGRGSHEQYF.

At least ten counts were recorded for this clonotype. This chain connects TRBV6-2 or TRBV6-3 to TRBJ1-5; D not certain. The germline V gene encodes CDR1 MNHEY and CDR2 SVGEGT. Trimming pared 2 bases from V and 6 bases from J, leaving 20 bases between. The CDR3 has 17 amino acids. This CDR3 is CASSYAAMGIHGQPQHF. The CDR3 coding sequence is TGTGCCAGCAGTTACGCCGCAATGGGTATTCACGGTCAGCCCCAGCATTTT.

This clonotype has ten or more counts. The V call is TRBV5-5, the J call TRBJ2-7, with D possibly being TRBD1 (6 bases). CDR1 SGHKS and CDR2 YYEKEE come from the germline V gene (reference sequence). Trimming took off 1 base at V and 2 bases at J, with 13 bases between the two ends. This CDR3 spans 15 amino acids. The CDR3 DNA is TGTGCCAGCAGCTTGCTTTCGGACAGCGCCTACGAGCAGTACTTC. Its translation is CASSLLSDSAYEQYF.

Many counts were recorded for this clonotype. The rearrangement uses TRBV12-3 or TRBV12-4 and TRBJ2-7, with D perhaps assigned TRBD1 or TRBD2 (5 bases each). The V end lost 6 bases, the J end lost 3 bases, and 9 bases lay between the germline ends. This CDR3 is 12 amino acids long. The CDR3 protein is CASRGDGYEQYF. The CDR3 nucleotides read TGTGCCAGCAGGGGGGACGGCTACGAGCAGTACTTC.

This clonotype was counted many times. This chain's CDR3 is CSAEDGLADTDTQYF. As DNA, the CDR3 is TGCAGTGCTGAAGACGGACTAGCGGACACAGATACGCAGTATTTT. The chain carries TRBV20-1 and TRBJ2-3; 10 bases align to TRBD2. The CDR3 has 15 residues. Trimming cost V 5 bases and J 2 bases; bases outside gene matches: 7. CDR1 and CDR2 (germline): DFQATT, SNEGSKA (reference sequence).

This clonotype was detected ten times or more. The genes are TRBV11-2 and TRBJ2-7; 7 nucleotides align to TRBD2. The V and J ends lost 5 bases and 2 bases, in that order; junction bases with no gene match: 9. This CDR3 has 15 residues. Germline V gene lookup returns CDR1 SGHAT and CDR2 FQNNGV. CDR3 in amino acids: CASSLPGGGPYEQYF. CDR3 DNA sequence: TGTGCCAGCAGCCTCCCGGGAGGTGGGCCCTACGAGCAGTACTTC.

This clonotype came up many times. This chain connects TRBV12-3 or TRBV12-4 to TRBJ2-1; TRBD2 might be the D (6 bases). The CDR3 is 15 residues long. Trimming left V 0 bases short and J 5 bases short, with 11 bases between. The CDR3 loop is CASSLAEGRNNEQFF. CDR3 bases: TGTGCCAGCAGTTTAGCGGAGGGCCGAAACAATGAGCAGTTCTTC.

The V call is TRBV9, the J call TRBJ1-4, with D perhaps matching TRBD1 (5 bases). The V gene lost 2 bases and the J gene lost 7 bases, with 15 bases spanning the gap. CDR1 is SGDLS and CDR2 is YYNGEE in the germline V gene. CDR3 length: 15 residues. The CDR3 DNA follows: TGTGCCAGCAGCGTGTTTGGGCAGGGACGTGAAAAACTGTTTTTT. Its protein product is CASSVFGQGREKLFF.

The rearrangement joins TRBV6-9 to TRBJ2-7; 9 bases line up with TRBD1. The CDR3 extends over 14 amino acids. The germline V gene has CDR1 MNHGY and CDR2 SVAAGI. V shed 4 bases, J shed 3 bases, and the junction held 4 bases outside the gene matches. The CDR3 DNA sequence: TGTGCCAGCAGTTCCCCGACAGGGGGCTACGAGCAGTACTTC. As protein: CASSSPTGGYEQYF.

This clonotype was seen more than once but under ten times. This chain uses TRBV6-5 with TRBJ2-1; D gene ambiguous. Trimming pared 2 bases from V and 8 bases from J, leaving 19 bases between. CDR1 MNHEY and CDR2 SVGAGI come from the germline V gene. This CDR3 is built from 16 residues. The CDR3 region is CASSYAPGPRGDEQFF. The DNA for the CDR3 is TGTGCCAGCAGTTACGCGCCGGGCCCCAGAGGCGATGAGCAGTTCTTC.

The chain uses TRBV5-1 and TRBJ1-4, with TRBD1 identical over 7 bases. The germline V gene encodes CDR1 SGHRS and CDR2 YFSETQ. The CDR3 extends over 19 amino acids. J lost 0 bases, V lost 4 bases, and 15 bases had no gene match. The CDR3 loop reads CASSPRQGHYLPTNEKLFF. In nucleotides, the CDR3 is TGCGCCAGCAGCCCCCGACAGGGTCACTACCTCCCAACTAATGAAAAACTGTTTTTT.

This clonotype was recorded at least ten times. The chain is built from TRBV6-2 or TRBV6-3 and TRBJ2-7; tentatively, D is TRBD1 or TRBD2 (5 bases each). The CDR3 loop spans 14 amino acids. Germline assignment: CDR1 MNHEY and CDR2 SVGEGT. The V gene lost 5 bases and the J gene lost 0 bases, with 11 bases spanning the gap. CDR3 region: CASSPEGPSYEQYF. CDR3 DNA: TGTGCCAGCAGTCCCGAGGGGCCCTCCTACGAGCAGTACTTC.

This clonotype was detected many times. This sequence joins TRBV30 and TRBJ2-3; D is uncertain. This CDR3 is built from 15 residues. Per germline, CDR1 GTSNPN and CDR2 SVGIG (reference sequence). Trimming left V 4 bases short and J 2 bases short, with 16 bases between. The CDR3 bases are TGTGCCTGGAACGAAGCCTATTCACTCACAGATACGCAGTATTTT. This sequence encodes CAWNEAYSLTDTQYF.

This clonotype was recorded a few times. The chain has TRBV2 and TRBJ1-6, with D hard to call. Per the germline V gene, CDR1 is SNHLY and CDR2 is FYNNEI. This CDR3 has 14 residues. Trimming removed 8 bases from V and 0 bases from J, with 8 bases in between. CDR3 sequence: CASVGSSYNSPLHF. The CDR3 DNA reads TGTGCCAGCGTGGGAAGCTCCTATAATTCACCCCTCCACTTT.

The V and J genes are TRBV7-2 and TRBJ2-5, with D unclear. V was shortened by 0 bases and J by 3 bases, with 11 bases between the two germline ends. This CDR3 contains 15 residues. Per the germline V gene, CDR1 is SGHTA and CDR2 is FQGNSA. The CDR3: CASSLAGTVEETQYF. The CDR3 nucleotides are TGTGCCAGCAGCTTAGCGGGAACAGTAGAAGAGACCCAGTACTTC.

This chain links TRBV19 with TRBJ1-4, with TRBD1 matching 7 bases. CDR3 length equals 15 residues. Trimming at V came to 5 bases and at J to 1 base, leaving 4 bases not matched to a gene. Per germline, CDR1 LNHDA and CDR2 SQIVND (reference sequence). CDR3 loop: CASSGHRGTNEKLFF. CDR3 DNA sequence: TGTGCCAGTAGTGGACACAGGGGAACTAATGAAAAACTGTTTTTT.

With regard to this clonotype: A clone one base away is much larger, so this may be a read error. This chain uses TRBV12-5 with TRBJ1-1; the D is unclear. Deletions cut 7 bases from V and 3 bases from J, with 9 bases between. Germline V lookup: CDR1 LGHNT, CDR2 FRNRAP. The CDR3 totals 12 residues. CDR3 loop: CASVYEDTEAFF. In nucleotides, the CDR3 is TGTGCTAGTGTCTACGAGGACACTGAAGCTTTCTTT.

This clonotype was observed many times. This chain uses TRBV28 with TRBJ2-7; D not resolved. Trimming shortened V by 6 bases and J by 1 base, and 13 bases separated the two germline ends. The V gene's germline CDR1 is MDHEN and CDR2 SYDVKM. The CDR3 runs 14 residues. CDR3 residues: CASSPRWGSYEQYF. The CDR3 region has the DNA TGTGCCAGCAGCCCTCGGTGGGGATCCTACGAGCAGTACTTC.

Only a few counts were recorded for this clonotype. V and J are TRBV5-1 and TRBJ2-5, with 12 bases aligning to TRBD2. V dropped 1 base and J dropped 3; count of bases not matched to a gene: 4. Germline CDR1 SGHRS, CDR2 YFSETQ. The CDR3 runs to 16 residues. The CDR3 loop is CASSLPSGRAEETQYF. The CDR3 coding sequence is TGCGCCAGCAGCTTGCCTAGCGGGAGGGCCGAAGAGACCCAGTACTTC.

There are many counts of this clonotype. The chain combines TRBV5-1 with TRBJ2-1; TRBD1 matches 11 bases. J was trimmed by 8 bases and V by 3 bases; bases with no gene match: 10. The CDR3 spans 16 residues. CDR1 and CDR2 (germline): SGHRS, YFSETQ. CDR3 region: CASSSTGQGVWDEQFF. The CDR3 DNA reads TGCGCCAGCAGCTCCACGGGACAGGGGGTTTGGGATGAGCAGTTCTTC.

The chain carries TRBV20-1 and TRBJ2-1; D is undetermined. Germline CDR1 DFQATT, CDR2 SNEGSKA (reference sequence). The length of the CDR3 is 17 residues. V dropped 0 bases and J dropped 0 bases, with 15 bases sitting between them. The CDR3 loop reads CSARDLKDLSSYNEQFF. The CDR3 bases are TGCAGTGCTAGAGACCTCAAAGACTTGAGCTCCTACAATGAGCAGTTCTTC.

There are many counts of this clonotype. The chain is built from TRBV7-9 and TRBJ2-3, with D perhaps matching TRBD1 or TRBD2 (5 bases each). Germline CDR1 SEHNR, CDR2 FQNEAQ (reference sequence). This CDR3 is 14 amino acids long. V was shortened by 11 bases and J by 3 bases, with 18 bases between the two germline ends. The CDR3 DNA sequence: TGTGCCGCCTGGGACCCAGCTGGAACAGATACGCAGTATTTT. Residues: CAAWDPAGTDTQYF.

This clonotype appeared many times. The chain combines TRBV30 with TRBJ1-2; D is unclear. The germline CDR1 and CDR2 sequences are GTSNPN and SVGIG (reference sequence). This CDR3 contains 12 residues. Trimming removed 5 bases from V and 4 bases from J, with 11 bases in between. DNA of the CDR3: TGTGCCTGGTCCTACGGGCTCTATGGCTACACCTTC. This sequence encodes CAWSYGLYGYTF.

V gene TRBV27 combines with J gene TRBJ1-2, with TRBD1 matching 11 bases. The germline gives CDR1 MNHEY, CDR2 SMNVEV (reference sequence). V trimming: 2 bases; J trimming: 6 bases; junction bases outside the gene matches: 5. The CDR3 has 15 amino acids. In DNA, the CDR3 is TGTGCCAGCAGTTTAGCGGGACAGGGGGACAATGGCTACACCTTC. Translated: CASSLAGQGDNGYTF.

The chain carries TRBV6-6 and TRBJ2-1; 11 bases are shared with TRBD2. This CDR3 is built from 17 residues. V dropped 1 base and J dropped 7; count of bases not matched to a gene: 9. Germline V gene data show CDR1 as MNHNY and CDR2 as SVGAGI (reference sequence). CDR3 nucleotide sequence: TGTGCCAGCAGTTACTTGGGCACTAGCGGGAGTGGGAATGAGCAGTTCTTC. As protein: CASSYLGTSGSGNEQFF.

This clonotype was seen only a few times. The genes are TRBV7-2 and TRBJ1-1, with 8 bases aligning to TRBD1. This CDR3 comprises 14 residues. The germline V gene encodes CDR1 SGHTA and CDR2 FQGNSA. After removal of 5 bases from V and 7 bases from J, the junction contained 9 bases not matched to a gene. The CDR3 region is CASSPPHRGIEAFF. CDR3 DNA: TGTGCCAGCAGCCCCCCGCACAGGGGGATTGAAGCTTTCTTT.

This clonotype was seen a single time. A read error may explain this, as a much larger clone is one base away. The J gene is TRBJ2-7, the V gene TRBV12-3 or TRBV12-4; 9 nucleotides line up with TRBD2. J was trimmed by 6 bases and V by 6 bases; bases with no gene match: 9. The CDR3 is made up of 14 amino acids. CDR3 residues: CASRISGSKCEQYF. CDR3 nucleotide sequence: TGTGCCAGCAGAATTAGCGGGAGTAAATGCGAGCAGTACTTC.

This clonotype showed up many times. The rearrangement joins TRBV29-1 to TRBJ2-7; D remains unclear. The ends were cut back, 1 base at V and 6 bases at J, with 7 bases in the middle. This CDR3 contains 11 residues. CDR1 and CDR2 (germline): SQVTM, ANQGSEA. The CDR3: CSVEGGSEQYF. The CDR3 nucleotides are TGCAGCGTTGAAGGGGGATCCGAGCAGTACTTC.